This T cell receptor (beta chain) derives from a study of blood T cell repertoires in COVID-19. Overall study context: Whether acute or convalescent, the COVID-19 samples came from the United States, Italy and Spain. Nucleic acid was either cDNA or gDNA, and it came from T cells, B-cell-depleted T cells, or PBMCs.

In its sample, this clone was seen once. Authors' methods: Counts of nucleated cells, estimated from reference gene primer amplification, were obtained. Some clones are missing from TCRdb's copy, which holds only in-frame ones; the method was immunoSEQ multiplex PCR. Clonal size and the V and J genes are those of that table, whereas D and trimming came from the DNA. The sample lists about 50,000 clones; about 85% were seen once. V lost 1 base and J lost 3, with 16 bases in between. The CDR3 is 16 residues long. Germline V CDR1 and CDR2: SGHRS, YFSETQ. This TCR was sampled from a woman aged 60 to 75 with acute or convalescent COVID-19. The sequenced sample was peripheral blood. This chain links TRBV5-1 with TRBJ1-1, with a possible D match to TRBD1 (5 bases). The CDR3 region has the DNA TGCGCCAGCAGCTTGTCAGGCAGCCGGGGGGACACTGAAGCTTTCTTT. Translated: CASSLSGSRGDTEAFF.